This T cell receptor (beta chain) was recovered during a study of control samples from healthy donors and cancer patients. TCRdb's table, derived via immunoSEQ multiplex PCR, lists solely in-frame clones and lacks some. The data contain around 140,000 clones, around 92% of them singletons. Germline CDR1 LGHDT, CDR2 YNNKEL (reference sequence). The V end was cut by 8 bases, the J end by 3 bases, with 14 bases between. The CDR3 has 14 residues. Sequencing used PBMCs. The sequence derives from a man aged 50 to 59 with head and neck cancer. V gene TRBV3-1 (or the pseudogene TRBV3-2) combines with J gene TRBJ1-3, with D hard to call. The CDR3 is CASSRPESGNTIYF. The CDR3 nucleotides read TGTGCCAGCTCTCGGCCGGAAAGTGGAAACACCATATATTTT.